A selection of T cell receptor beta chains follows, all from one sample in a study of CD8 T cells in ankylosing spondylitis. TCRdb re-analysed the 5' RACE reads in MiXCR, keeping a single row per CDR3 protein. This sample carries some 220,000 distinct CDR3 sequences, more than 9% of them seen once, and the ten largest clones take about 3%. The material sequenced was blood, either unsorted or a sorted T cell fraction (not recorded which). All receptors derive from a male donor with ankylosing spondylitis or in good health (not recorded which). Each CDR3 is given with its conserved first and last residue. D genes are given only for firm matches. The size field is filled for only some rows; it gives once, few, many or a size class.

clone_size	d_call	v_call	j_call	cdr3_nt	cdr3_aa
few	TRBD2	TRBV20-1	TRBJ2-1	TGCAGTACTAGGTCCCGGGGACTAGCGGGAGTCCTAGCGGTTTACAATGAGCAGTTCTTC	CSTRSRGLAGVLAVYNEQFF
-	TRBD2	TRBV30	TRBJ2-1	TGTGCCTGGAGTGGCCATAGCGGGTTCTCCTACAATGAGCAGCTCTTC	CAWSGHSGFSYNEQLF
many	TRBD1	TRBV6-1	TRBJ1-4	TGTGCCAGCACAGGGGGACGTACTTATGAAAAACTGTTTTTT	CASTGGRTYEKLFF
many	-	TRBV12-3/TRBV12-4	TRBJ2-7	TGTGCCAGCAGTTTAATGCCCTACGAGCAGTACTTC	CASSLMPYEQYF
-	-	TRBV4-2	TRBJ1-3	TGTGCCAGCAGCCACGAGGACGCACCTTCTGGAAACACCATATATTTT	CASSHEDAPSGNTIYF
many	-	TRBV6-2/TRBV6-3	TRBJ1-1	TGTGCCAGCAGTTACCCTGGGACGTTGATGAACACTGAAGCTTTCTTT	CASSYPGTLMNTEAFF
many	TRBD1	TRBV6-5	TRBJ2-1	TGTGCCAGCAGTTTGGGACAGGTCGGACGGAATGAGCAGTTCTTC	CASSLGQVGRNEQFF
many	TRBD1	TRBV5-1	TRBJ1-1	TGCGCCAGCAGCCCCACGCCACAGGGGGTGAACACTGAAGCTTTCTTT	CASSPTPQGVNTEAFF
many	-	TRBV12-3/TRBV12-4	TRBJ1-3	TGTGCCAGCAGCCCCGGAGACTCTGGAAACACCATATATTTT	CASSPGDSGNTIYF
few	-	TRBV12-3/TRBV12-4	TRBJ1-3	TGTGCCAGCAGCCCGGTGGGGTCTGGAAACACCATATATTTT	CASSPVGSGNTIYF
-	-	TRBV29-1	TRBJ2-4	TGCAGCGCGACCGGAGCCAAAAACATTCAGTACTTC	CSATGAKNIQYF
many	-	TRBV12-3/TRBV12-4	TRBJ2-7	TGTGCCAGCAGTAAGGGGCAGGGTGGGAACGAGCAGTACTTC	CASSKGQGGNEQYF
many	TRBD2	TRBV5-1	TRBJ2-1	TGCGCCAGCAGCATAGCGGGAGGGCCAAATGAGCAGTTCTTC	CASSIAGGPNEQFF
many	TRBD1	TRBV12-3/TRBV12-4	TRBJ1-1	TGTGCCAGCAGTCGGCAGGCAGGGGGATTGGGGACCACTGAAGCTTTCTTT	CASSRQAGGLGTTEAFF
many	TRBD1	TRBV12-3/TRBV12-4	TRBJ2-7	TGTGCCAGCAGGACAGGGACAGGGGGAGGGTACGAGCAGTACTTC	CASRTGTGGGYEQYF
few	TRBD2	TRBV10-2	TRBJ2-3	TGCGCCAGCAGTGAGCGTCGCGGGACTAGCGGGAGGTCCCGCACAGATACGCAGTATTTT	CASSERRGTSGRSRTDTQYF
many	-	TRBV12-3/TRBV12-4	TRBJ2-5	TGTGCCAGCAGTTCCCAGGGCCAAGAGACCCAGTACTTC	CASSSQGQETQYF
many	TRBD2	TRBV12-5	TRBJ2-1	TGTGCTAGTGGTTTGGTATTGTTAGCGGGGGGTCGAACCGGAGAGCAGTTCTTC	CASGLVLLAGGRTGEQFF
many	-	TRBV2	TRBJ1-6	TGTGCCAGCAGCGAGGGGGTTGGGACTTCACCCCTCCACTTT	CASSEGVGTSPLHF
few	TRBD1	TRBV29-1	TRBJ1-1	TGCAGCGTACATGACAGGGCGGAAGCTTTCTTT	CSVHDRAEAFF
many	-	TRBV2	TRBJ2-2	TGTGCCAGCAGGGAGACGACCCACACCGGGGAGCTGTTTTTT	CASRETTHTGELFF
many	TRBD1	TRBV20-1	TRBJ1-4	TGCAGTGCTAGAGATATGGGACAGGGGTCCGTCGGCGAAAAACTGTTTTTT	CSARDMGQGSVGEKLFF
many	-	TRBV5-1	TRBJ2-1	TGCGCCAGCAGCGGCGGGACAGACTCCTACAATGAGCAGTTCTTC	CASSGGTDSYNEQFF
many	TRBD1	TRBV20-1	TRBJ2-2	TGCAGTGCGATCTCAGGGGGCAGGGACACCGGGGAGCTGTTTTTT	CSAISGGRDTGELFF
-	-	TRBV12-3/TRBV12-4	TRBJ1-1	TGTGCCACCTCCTTATCAGGGGCGGGGAACACTGAAGCTTTCTTT	CATSLSGAGNTEAFF
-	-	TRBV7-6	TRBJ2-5	TGTGCCAGCAGTGTAAGGGGAGGCCAAGAGACCCAGTACTTC	CASSVRGGQETQYF
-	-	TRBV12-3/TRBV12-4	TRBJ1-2	TGTGCCAGCCGGGGGCCGGATAACTATGGCTACACCTTC	CASRGPDNYGYTF
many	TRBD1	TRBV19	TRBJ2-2	TGTGCCAGTAGTATAGGTGGGACAGGGTCGACCGGGGAGCTGTTTTTT	CASSIGGTGSTGELFF
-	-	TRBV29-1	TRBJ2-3	TGCAGCGCTACGGGAGTGTACCCTAGCACAGATACGCAGTATTTT	CSATGVYPSTDTQYF
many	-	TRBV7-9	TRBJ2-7	TGTGCCAGCAGCTTTGGGGTTGCCGAGCAGTACTTC	CASSFGVAEQYF
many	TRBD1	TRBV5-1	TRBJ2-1	TGCGCCAGCAGTCCCGGGACAGGGGCGGATGAGCAGTTCTTC	CASSPGTGADEQFF
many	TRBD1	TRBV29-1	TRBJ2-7	TGCAGCGTTGATATGGGACAGGGGAACGAGCAGTACTTC	CSVDMGQGNEQYF
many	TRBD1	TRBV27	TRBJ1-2	TGTGCCAGCAGTTCCCCTGGGGACAGGGGCGCCTATGGCTACACCTTC	CASSSPGDRGAYGYTF
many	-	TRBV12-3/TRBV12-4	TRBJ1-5	TGTGCCAGCAGTTTAGAGGCGAGCAATCAGCCCCAGCATTTT	CASSLEASNQPQHF
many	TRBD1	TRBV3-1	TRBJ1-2	TGTGCCAGCAGCCAAACCCTCGGGACAGCAAACTATGGCTACACCTTC	CASSQTLGTANYGYTF
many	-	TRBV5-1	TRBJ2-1	TGCGCCAGCAGCTGGGGGACTGCCACGCTATACAATGAGCAGTTCTTC	CASSWGTATLYNEQFF
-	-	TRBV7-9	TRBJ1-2	TGTGCCAGCAGCTCGGACGGTATTTATGGCTACACCTTC	CASSSDGIYGYTF
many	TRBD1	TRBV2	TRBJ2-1	TGTGCCAGCAGTTCCTGGGACAGGTCCTACAATGAGCAGTTCTTC	CASSSWDRSYNEQFF
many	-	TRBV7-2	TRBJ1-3	TGTGCCAGCAGCGCCCAGGGGAACTCTGGAAACACCATATATTTT	CASSAQGNSGNTIYF
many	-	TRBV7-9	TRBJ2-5	TGTGCCAGCAGCCGTATCCCCGGGGCGGAGACCCAGTACTTC	CASSRIPGAETQYF
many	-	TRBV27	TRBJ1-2	TGTGCCAGCAGTCGTTCAATCAACTATGGCTACACCTTC	CASSRSINYGYTF
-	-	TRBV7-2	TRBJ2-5	TGTGCCAGCAGCTTCGGAGTGGGTTCGCGGGAGACCCAGTACTTC	CASSFGVGSRETQYF
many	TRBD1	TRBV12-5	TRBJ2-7	TGTGCTAGCCTTGGGACAGGGGCCGTGCAGTACTTC	CASLGTGAVQYF
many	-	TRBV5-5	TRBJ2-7	TGTGCCAGCAGCCCTCTGGAGGGTTCCTACGAGCAGTACTTC	CASSPLEGSYEQYF
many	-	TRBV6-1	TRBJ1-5	TGTGCCAGCAGTGCACTAGGGGGCAATCAGCCCCAGCATTTT	CASSALGGNQPQHF